This is a list of T cell receptor beta chains from one sample in a study of blood T cell repertoires in COVID-19. Using immunoSEQ multiplex PCR, the repertoire was profiled, and TCRdb retains in-frame clones only, with some absent. The data contain around 300,000 clones, roughly 89% of them singletons. The sample was PBMCs or T cells enriched from blood (not recorded which). The receptors originated from a woman aged 40 to 55 who had recovered from COVID-19. The conserved cysteine and the conserved F or W are not part of the CDR3 here. Fields, in order: CDR3 protein, J gene, V gene.

cdr3_aa: ASSRPIGQKNYGYT
j_call: TRBJ1-2
v_call: TRBV4-2

cdr3_aa: ASSPPETSGKNEQF
j_call: TRBJ2-1
v_call: TRBV3-1/TRBV3-2

cdr3_aa: ASSYDRRNEKLF
j_call: TRBJ1-4
v_call: TRBV6-5

cdr3_aa: ASSRTGGRAF
j_call: TRBJ1-1
v_call: TRBV18

cdr3_aa: ASSPKLTSGSNTGELF
j_call: TRBJ2-2
v_call: TRBV7-8

cdr3_aa: ASSSRGEQY
j_call: TRBJ2-7
v_call: TRBV12-3/TRBV12-4

cdr3_aa: ASKKDRGQSPLH
j_call: TRBJ1-6
v_call: TRBV2

cdr3_aa: ASSQTGAGELF
j_call: TRBJ2-2
v_call: TRBV25-1

cdr3_aa: ASSSDEQF
j_call: TRBJ2-1
v_call: TRBV18

cdr3_aa: ASSLGPTGRNYEQY
j_call: TRBJ2-7
v_call: TRBV7-2

cdr3_aa: ASSPPRGPQH
j_call: TRBJ1-5
v_call: TRBV28

cdr3_aa: ASSLGGQGAVGELF
j_call: TRBJ2-2
v_call: TRBV7-3

cdr3_aa: SGSGRAEQY
j_call: TRBJ2-7
v_call: TRBV20-1

cdr3_aa: ASSSYRGTNEKLF
j_call: TRBJ1-4
v_call: TRBV11-2

cdr3_aa: ASTRTGRWTGELF
j_call: TRBJ2-2
v_call: TRBV27

cdr3_aa: ASSQQTGTSNEQF
j_call: TRBJ2-1
v_call: TRBV4-3

cdr3_aa: ASSMKDSPNEKLF
j_call: TRBJ1-4
v_call: TRBV19

cdr3_aa: ASSHTSGITHEQY
j_call: TRBJ2-7
v_call: TRBV6-5

cdr3_aa: ASRPTGGINTGELF
j_call: TRBJ2-2
v_call: TRBV28

cdr3_aa: ASSYGTPYEQY
j_call: TRBJ2-7
v_call: TRBV6-5

cdr3_aa: ASSPHIGTYEQY
j_call: TRBJ2-7
v_call: TRBV19

cdr3_aa: ASSEFPGREQY
j_call: TRBJ2-7
v_call: TRBV12-3/TRBV12-4